This T cell receptor beta chain was captured in a study of CD8 T cell repertoires and HIV-1 epitope variants. At the level of the study: Epitopes were three Gag families plus Nef HW9 and YT9.

Germline V CDR1 and CDR2: SQVTM, ANQGSEA. The CDR3 length is 15 residues. The V end was cut by 6 bases, the J end by 5 bases, with 22 bases between. As concerns this clone: Its specificity is unknown.

TCRdb's table, derived via immunoSEQ multiplex PCR, lists solely in-frame clones and lacks some. The data show some 5,600 clones, under 70% seen once. This clonotype was obtained from a male donor with HIV. The chain links TRBV29-1 to TRBJ1-1; tentative D call: TRBD1 (5 bases). The sample comprised cultured CD8+ T cells derived from PBMCs. In DNA form, the CDR3 reads TGCAGCGTCCCGAGCGGGGCAGGAGGGGTAACTGAAGCTTTCTTT. Its translation is CSVPSGAGGVTEAFF.